This TCR beta chain was retrieved from a study of blood T cell repertoires in COVID-19. Overall study: Acute-phase and convalescent COVID-19 samples originated in the United States, Italy and Spain.

V shed 1 base and J shed 0 bases, with 13 bases lying between them. This CDR3 is 17 amino acids long. Per the germline V gene, CDR1 is MGHRA and CDR2 is YSYEKL. Sequencing used immunoSEQ multiplex PCR; TCRdb keeps in-frame clones, though not all of them. The repertoire holds approximately 290,000 clones, about 86% seen once, with 15% to 18% in the top ten. The genes are TRBV4-1 and TRBJ1-3; maybe TRBD1 (5 bases). Sequenced sample: peripheral blood. The TCR originated in a person aged 70 to 80 with COVID-19, enrolled during active disease. In nucleotides, the CDR3 is TGCGCCAGCAGCCAAGTTTCAGGGTCAAACTCTGGAAACACCATATATTTT. Amino acid sequence: CASSQVSGSNSGNTIYF.